The 22 T cell receptor beta chains listed next were all sequenced from one sample in a study of T cell changes during pregnancy in multiple sclerosis. Sequenced by immunoSEQ multiplex PCR; TCRdb stores in-frame clones only, minus some. Among about 50,000 clones, about 94% were seen once, and the ten largest hold about 0.4%. The input for sequencing was CD4+ T cells from peripheral blood mononuclear cells, taken after pregnancy. The receptor source for this set is a female donor with multiple sclerosis, enrolled in a pregnancy study.

V and J are TRBV28 and TRBJ2-3; the D gene is possibly TRBD1 (5 bases). Germline V gene sequence: CDR1 MDHEN, CDR2 SYDVKM. V dropped 8 bases and J dropped 4 bases, with 19 bases sitting between them. This CDR3 region has 15 residues. The CDR3 loop reads CASGTRQGRADTQYF. Here the CDR3 DNA reads TGTGCCAGCGGTACCCGGCAGGGCCGCGCAGATACGCAGTATTTT.

This chain joins TRBV18 and TRBJ1-1; 9 positions match TRBD1. V lost 3 bases and J lost 7; bases outside the gene matches: 9. The germline V gene has CDR1 KGHSH and CDR2 LQKENI. This CDR3 contains 15 residues. CDR3 in amino acids: CASSPRDRELIEAFF. The CDR3 DNA is TGTGCCAGCTCACCGCGGGACAGGGAGCTCATTGAAGCTTTCTTT.

The chain recombines TRBV19 with TRBJ1-3, with D unresolved. This CDR3 contains 14 residues. Trimming pared 6 bases from V and 2 bases from J, leaving 11 bases between. From germline, CDR1 is LNHDA and CDR2 SQIVND (reference sequence). CDR3 DNA sequence: TGTGCCAGTAGAAAAACAGCTACTGGAAACACCATATATTTT. Protein: CASRKTATGNTIYF.

The sample holds one count of this clone. The CDR3 bases are TGTGCCAGCAGGTCGGGAGGGACTGGAAACACCATATATTTT. It translates to CASRSGGTGNTIYF. The rearrangement joins TRBV6-1 to TRBJ1-3; D remains ambiguous. Trimming removed 6 bases at V and 2 bases at J, with 11 bases between. CDR3 length equals 14 residues. Germline V lookup: CDR1 MNHNS, CDR2 SASEGT.

The genes are TRBV18 and TRBJ2-5, with 10 positions matching TRBD2. V gave up 6 bases and J gave up 5 bases; unmatched junction bases: 9. This CDR3 is built from 15 residues. Germline lookup yields CDR1 KGHSH and CDR2 LQKENI. CDR3 loop: CASSLLAGPGETQYF. In DNA form, the CDR3 reads TGTGCCAGCTCTCTACTAGCGGGACCCGGGGAGACCCAGTACTTC.

This chain joins TRBV20-1 and TRBJ2-5; D uncertain. V was cut by 0 bases and J by 8 bases, with 7 bases left in between. This CDR3 comprises 11 residues. Per germline, CDR1 DFQATT and CDR2 SNEGSKA (reference sequence). CDR3: CSARDAATQYF. Here the CDR3 DNA reads TGCAGTGCTAGAGATGCGGCTACCCAGTACTTC.

This CDR3 is CASSGLAGATGELFF. CDR3 nucleotides: TGTGCCAGCAGTGGACTAGCGGGAGCCACCGGGGAGCTGTTTTTT. This chain uses TRBV2 with TRBJ2-2; 12 bases align to TRBD2. CDR1 is SNHLY and CDR2 is FYNNEI in the germline V gene. The trim removed 4 bases at V and 4 bases at J, leaving 1 base unmatched. There are 15 residues in the CDR3.

The chain combines TRBV19 with TRBJ1-1, with D possibly matching TRBD1 (5 bases). Trimming shortened V by 3 bases and J by 5 bases, and 13 bases separated the two germline ends. The CDR3 spans 14 residues. Germline-derived CDR1 and CDR2 are LNHDA and SQIVND (reference sequence). CDR3 in DNA: TGTGCCAGTAGTATCGTAGGGGCGCGGACTGAAGCTTTCTTT. Translating gives CASSIVGARTEAFF.

The CDR3 DNA follows: TGTGCCAGCCTAAGGACTAGCGGGTTCACAGGGACCCAGTACTTC. This sequence encodes CASLRTSGFTGTQYF. V is TRBV6-1 and J is TRBJ2-5; 11 nucleotides align to TRBD2. This CDR3 is built from 15 residues. The J segment lost 7 bases and the V segment lost 8 bases, leaving 12 bases of the junction unmatched. Germline V CDR1 and CDR2: MNHNS, SASEGT.

The rearrangement links TRBV19 to TRBJ2-7; tentatively, D is TRBD1 (6 bases). The V gene lost 3 bases and the J gene lost 5 bases, with 14 bases spanning the gap. The CDR3 extends over 14 amino acids. Germline values: CDR1 LNHDA, CDR2 SQIVND (reference sequence). CDR3 loop: CASSMGQGIDEQYF. In DNA form, the CDR3 reads TGTGCCAGTAGTATGGGTCAGGGGATCGACGAGCAGTACTTC. Based on the CDR3 plus reference TRBV19 and TRBJ2-7, the full variable domain is DGGITQSPKYLFRKEGQNVTLSCEQNLNHDAMYWYRQDPGQGLRLIYYSQIVNDFQKGDIAEGYSVSREKKESFPLTVTSAQKNPTAFYLCASSMGQGIDEQYFGPGTRLTVT.

The chain couples TRBV7-9 to TRBJ2-1; 12 bases map to TRBD2. The germline V gene encodes CDR1 SEHNR and CDR2 FQNEAQ (reference sequence). This CDR3 is 18 amino acids long. Trimming took 1 base from V and 0 from J; bases not matched to a gene: 4. As DNA, the CDR3 is TGTGCCAGCAGCTTAGGAGGACTAGCGGGGAGCTCCTACAATGAGCAGTTCTTC. As protein: CASSLGGLAGSSYNEQFF.

The V gene is TRBV18, the J gene TRBJ1-1; 8 bases line up with TRBD1. The length of the CDR3 is 14 residues. Losses at the gene ends were 1 base for V and 4 bases for J; bases not matched to a gene: 2. The germline CDR1 and CDR2 sequences are KGHSH and LQKENI. The CDR3 bases are TGTGCCAGCTCACCACTAGGACAGGGCACTGAAGCTTTCTTT. It translates to CASSPLGQGTEAFF.

J is TRBJ2-7 and V is TRBV10-3; possible D gene TRBD2, 6 bases. The CDR3 has 13 amino acids. CDR1 and CDR2 from the germline V gene are ENHRY and SYGVKD. The V end lost 4 bases, the J end lost 2 bases, and 9 bases lay between the germline ends. The CDR3 DNA is TGTGCCATCAGTGGACCGGGGGCCTACGAGCAGTACTTC. This sequence encodes CAISGPGAYEQYF.

The J gene is TRBJ2-5, the V gene TRBV29-1; D is possibly TRBD1 (5 bases). The V gene's germline CDR1 is SQVTM and CDR2 ANQGSEA. V lost 4 bases and J lost 5, with 14 bases in between. This CDR3 spans 13 amino acids. The CDR3 region has the DNA TGCAGCGTTGGGAAACAGGTTCCCGAGACCCAGTACTTC. This translates into CSVGKQVPETQYF.

The J gene is TRBJ2-7, the V gene TRBV11-2, with 7 bases that match TRBD2. V dropped 1 base and J dropped 7; count of bases not matched to a gene: 7. Germline CDR1 SGHAT, CDR2 FQNNGV. This CDR3 contains 14 residues. CDR3 in amino acids: CASSLVGREGEQYF. The DNA for the CDR3 is TGTGCCAGCAGCTTAGTGGGCAGGGAGGGTGAGCAGTACTTC.

The genes are TRBV7-9 and TRBJ2-7; 8 nucleotides agree with TRBD1. V was clipped by 2 bases and J by 6 bases; unmatched bases: 12. Looked up from germline, CDR1 is SEHNR and CDR2 is FQNEAQ (reference sequence). The CDR3 extends over 16 amino acids. The CDR3 loop reads CASSLRRTGSFGEQYF. The CDR3 region has the DNA TGTGCCAGCAGCTTACGAAGGACAGGGTCCTTTGGCGAGCAGTACTTC.

The V and J genes are TRBV7-3 and TRBJ1-6; D possibly corresponds to TRBD1 (5 bases). V shed 3 bases and J shed 9 bases, with 12 bases lying between them. CDR1 and CDR2 (germline): SGHTA, FQGTGA. The CDR3 totals 14 residues. This chain's CDR3 is CASSLAGIGSPLHF. The CDR3 nucleotides read TGTGCCAGCAGCTTGGCAGGGATAGGTTCACCCCTCCACTTT.

This clone was detected once. V gene TRBV5-1 combines with J gene TRBJ2-7; 14 bases agree with TRBD2. Germline CDR1 SGHRS, CDR2 YFSETQ. This CDR3 contains 14 residues. Losses at the gene ends were 4 bases for V and 9 bases for J; bases not matched to a gene: 6. The CDR3 nucleotides are TGCGCCAGCAGCCCGGGACTAGCGGGAGCGAGGCAGTACTTC. It codes for CASSPGLAGARQYF. Full variable domain (missing parts from reference TRBV5-1 and TRBJ2-7): KAGVTQTPRYLIKTRGQQVTLSCSPISGHRSVSWYQQTPGQGLQFLFEYFSETQRNKGNFPGRFSGRQFSNSRSEMNVSTLELGDSALYLCASSPGLAGARQYFGPGTRLTVT.

V is TRBV27 and J is TRBJ1-2; 9 nucleotides line up with TRBD1. This CDR3 spans 15 amino acids. After removal of 6 bases from V and 4 bases from J, the junction contained 9 bases not matched to a gene. Germline V gene lookup returns CDR1 MNHEY and CDR2 SMNVEV (reference sequence). The CDR3 nucleotides are TGTGCCAGCAGCCGCCGGGGACAGGGAGGCTATGGCTACACCTTC. Translation: CASSRRGQGGYGYTF.

This clone was seen a single time. The J gene is TRBJ1-4, the V gene TRBV27; D possibly corresponds to TRBD1 (6 bases). CDR3 length: 14 residues. V was cut by 5 bases and J by 8 bases, with 15 bases left in between. Germline lookup yields CDR1 MNHEY and CDR2 SMNVEV (reference sequence). CDR3 in amino acids: CASSLLGDTEKLFF. The CDR3 nucleotides are TGTGCCAGCAGTCTACTCGGGGACACCGAAAAACTGTTTTTT.

This chain links TRBV5-6 with TRBJ1-2, with D possibly matching TRBD1 (5 bases). In germline, CDR1 is SGHDT, CDR2 YYEEEE. The CDR3 totals 17 residues. V lost 0 bases and J lost 4, with 19 bases in between. CDR3 in amino acids: CASSLVSRERRGYGYTF. For the CDR3, the DNA is TGTGCCAGCAGCTTGGTCAGCAGGGAAAGGAGAGGCTATGGCTACACCTTC.

This chain connects TRBV5-6 to TRBJ2-3; tentatively, D is TRBD2 (5 bases). The length of the CDR3 is 14 residues. V gave up 0 bases and J gave up 2 bases, with 7 bases separating them. Germline CDR1 is SGHDT and CDR2 is YYEEEE. The CDR3 protein is CASSLGLATDTQYF. In nucleotides, the CDR3 is TGTGCCAGCAGCTTGGGCCTAGCCACAGATACGCAGTATTTT.